Shown below are 21 T cell receptor beta chains from a single sample sequenced in a study of brain T cells in children with intractable seizures. The time point was: blood from clinic visit 5 months post-surgery; TSC patient then seizure free. Assay used: immunoSEQ multiplex PCR; TCRdb lists only in-frame clones, some missing. The sample has 300,000 to 400,000 clones, roughly 92% seen once; the top ten hold roughly 6%. Specimen: peripheral blood, collected 4 to 5 months after surgery. The receptor set was obtained from a boy younger than two with tuberous sclerosis and intractable seizures.

V is TRBV27 and J is TRBJ1-1, with D uncertain. Per germline, CDR1 MNHEY and CDR2 SMNVEV (reference sequence). The CDR3 sequence is 13 residues long. Trimming shortened V by 3 bases and J by 5 bases, and 10 bases separated the two germline ends. The CDR3 here is CASSLREWTEAFF. The DNA for the CDR3 is TGTGCCAGCAGTTTGAGGGAATGGACTGAAGCTTTCTTT.

This chain uses TRBV11-2 with TRBJ2-1, with D possibly being TRBD2 (6 bases). Germline CDR1 SGHAT, CDR2 FQNNGV. V lost 5 bases and J lost 2, with 16 bases in between. This CDR3 region has 16 residues. The CDR3 reads CASSVRTSSPYNEQFF. In DNA form, the CDR3 reads TGTGCCAGCAGCGTCCGAACTAGCTCCCCCTACAATGAGCAGTTCTTC.

The chain joins TRBV28 to TRBJ1-2; 7 nucleotides match TRBD1. V trimming: 4 bases; J trimming: 5 bases; junction bases outside the gene matches: 10. The germline V gene has CDR1 MDHEN and CDR2 SYDVKM. There are 15 residues in the CDR3. The DNA for the CDR3 is TGTGCCAGCAGTTCAGGACAGGCTCTGACTTATGGCTACACCTTC. It yields the protein CASSSGQALTYGYTF.

The V call is TRBV28, the J call TRBJ1-2; TRBD1 matches 12 bases. The CDR3 is 15 residues long. Germline-derived CDR1 and CDR2 are MDHEN and SYDVKM. After removal of 6 bases from V and 4 bases from J, the junction contained 6 bases not matched to a gene. CDR3 loop: CASRRDRGRVYGYTF. The CDR3 nucleotides read TGTGCCAGCAGAAGGGACAGGGGGCGCGTCTATGGCTACACCTTC.

The CDR3 DNA reads TGTGCCAGCCGGATCTCTGGAAACACCATATATTTT. This encodes CASRISGNTIYF. This sequence joins TRBV19 and TRBJ1-3; D is uncertain. Germline V gene sequence: CDR1 LNHDA, CDR2 SQIVND (reference sequence). The CDR3 runs 12 residues. Trimming pared 9 bases from V and 0 bases from J, leaving 6 bases between.

The chain recombines TRBV19 with TRBJ2-1; 7 bases agree with TRBD2. The CDR3 runs to 16 residues. Trimming took 6 bases from V and 7 from J; bases not matched to a gene: 15. Germline V gene sequence: CDR1 LNHDA, CDR2 SQIVND (reference sequence). The chain's CDR3 is CASSITPLAPTNEQFF. The CDR3 DNA sequence: TGTGCCAGTAGCATCACCCCACTAGCGCCTACAAATGAGCAGTTCTTC.

CDR3 sequence reads: CASSPGRSGANVLTF. CDR3 sequence (DNA): TGCGCCAGCAGCCCGGGACGATCTGGGGCCAACGTCCTGACTTTC. J is TRBJ2-6 and V is TRBV5-1; D could derive from TRBD1 or TRBD2 (5 bases each). CDR1 and CDR2 (germline): SGHRS, YFSETQ. V was shortened by 4 bases and J by 1 base, with 9 bases between the two germline ends. The CDR3 runs to 15 residues. The whole variable domain, remainder taken from reference TRBV5-1 and TRBJ2-6, is KAGVTQTPRYLIKTRGQQVTLSCSPISGHRSVSWYQQTPGQGLQFLFEYFSETQRNKGNFPGRFSGRQFSNSRSEMNVSTLELGDSALYLCASSPGRSGANVLTFGAGSRLTVL.

V usage is TRBV4-1 and J usage is TRBJ2-1; D is ambiguous. Trimming removed 1 base from V and 8 bases from J, with 9 bases in between. Germline V CDR1 and CDR2: MGHRA, YSYEKL. This CDR3 comprises 13 residues. Here the CDR3 reads CASSQVAPDEQFF. Written as DNA, the CDR3 is TGCGCCAGCAGCCAAGTTGCCCCAGATGAGCAGTTCTTC.

The chain joins TRBV24-1 to TRBJ1-2, with 9 bases fitting TRBD1. Germline V gene sequence: CDR1 KGHDR, CDR2 SFDVKD. This CDR3 has 14 amino acids. The ends lost 4 bases at V and 7 bases at J; junction bases unmatched: 6. The CDR3 region has the DNA TGTGCCACCAGTGACACCGACAGGGGGGGTGGCTACACCTTC. It encodes CATSDTDRGGGYTF.

The chain joins TRBV24-1 to TRBJ2-5; the D is unclear. Germline V CDR1 and CDR2: KGHDR, SFDVKD. V shed 7 bases and J shed 2 bases, with 10 bases lying between them. The CDR3 has 13 residues. As DNA, the CDR3 is TGTGCCACCAGAAGAACCGGGCAAGAGACCCAGTACTTC. It yields the protein CATRRTGQETQYF.

The chain combines TRBV10-3 with TRBJ1-4, with a tentative D call TRBD1 (5 bases). The CDR3 covers 12 residues. Germline V CDR1 and CDR2: ENHRY, SYGVKD. V dropped 10 bases and J dropped 2 bases, with 8 bases sitting between them. The CDR3 nucleotides read TGTGCCACCCGACAGACTAATGAAAAACTGTTTTTT. It encodes CATRQTNEKLFF.

V usage is TRBV5-4 and J usage is TRBJ2-7; 12 positions match TRBD2. V dropped 0 bases and J dropped 5; count of bases not matched to a gene: 6. Germline loops: CDR1 SGHNT, CDR2 YYREEE (reference sequence). The CDR3 is 16 residues long. The CDR3 here is CASSLAGGLAGNEQYF. For the CDR3, the DNA is TGTGCCAGCAGCTTGGCCGGTGGACTAGCGGGAAACGAGCAGTACTTC.

This clone has more than one count but fewer than ten. The chain joins TRBV2 to TRBJ1-2; no clear D gene. Per the germline V gene, CDR1 is SNHLY and CDR2 is FYNNEI. The CDR3 covers 15 residues. The V end was cut by 3 bases, the J end by 6 bases, with 17 bases between. The CDR3 reads CASSESRGSVDGYTF. For the CDR3, the DNA is TGTGCCAGCAGTGAGTCACGAGGGTCGGTAGATGGCTACACCTTC.

This clone has only one observation. This rearrangement joins TRBV25-1 to TRBJ1-3; D gene unclear. The V and J ends lost 4 bases and 0 bases respectively, with 10 bases between them. The CDR3 contains 15 residues. Germline V lookup: CDR1 MGHDK, CDR2 SYGVNS. The CDR3: CASSVGPNSGNTIYF. The CDR3 DNA reads TGTGCCAGCAGTGTCGGCCCAAACTCTGGAAACACCATATATTTT.

V is TRBV6-1 and J is TRBJ2-6; 11 bases fit TRBD1. CDR1 is MNHNS and CDR2 is SASEGT in the germline V gene. After removal of 4 bases from V and 2 bases from J, the junction contained 4 bases not matched to a gene. There are 17 residues in the CDR3. CDR3 bases: TGTGCCAGCAGTGTGGGGACAGGGGGGACTGGGGCCAACGTCCTGACTTTC. This translates into CASSVGTGGTGANVLTF.

This clone was seen a single time. The rearrangement joins TRBV6-6 to TRBJ2-1, with 9 bases fitting TRBD2. Trimming cost V 2 bases and J 3 bases; bases outside gene matches: 5. In germline, CDR1 is MNHNY, CDR2 SVGAGI (reference sequence). This CDR3 is built from 16 residues. CDR3 in amino acids: CASSYGLAPIYNEQFF. The CDR3 DNA follows: TGTGCCAGCAGTTACGGACTAGCGCCTATCTACAATGAGCAGTTCTTC.

J is TRBJ2-7 and V is TRBV5-4; no definite D call. This CDR3 spans 13 amino acids. Germline V gene lookup returns CDR1 SGHNT and CDR2 YYREEE (reference sequence). Trimming shortened V by 2 bases and J by 0 bases, and 6 bases separated the two germline ends. This CDR3 reads CASSFLSSYEQYF. The DNA of the CDR3 is TGTGCCAGCAGCTTTTTAAGCTCCTACGAGCAGTACTTC. Filled out from reference TRBV5-4 and TRBJ2-7, the complete variable domain reads ETGVTQSPTHLIKTRGQQVTLRCSSQSGHNTVSWYQQALGQGPQFIFQYYREEENGRGNFPPRFSGLQFPNYSSELNVNALELDDSALYLCASSFLSSYEQYFGPGTRLTVT.

The chain joins TRBV20-1 to TRBJ1-2; no clear D gene. CDR3 length equals 11 residues. Germline CDR1 is DFQATT and CDR2 is SNEGSKA (reference sequence). With 7 bases removed from V and 0 bases from J, the gap between germline ends came to 6 bases. CDR3 coding DNA: TGCAGTGAAGAAGCTAACTATGGCTACACCTTC. Translated, it gives CSEEANYGYTF.

The J gene is TRBJ1-2, the V gene TRBV5-6; 7 bases are a match to TRBD1. Germline V gene sequence: CDR1 SGHDT, CDR2 YYEEEE. The ends lost 0 bases at V and 7 bases at J; junction bases unmatched: 3. This CDR3 has 13 amino acids. The CDR3 loop is CASSLGTGTGYTF. The CDR3 coding sequence is TGTGCCAGCAGCTTGGGGACAGGTACTGGCTACACCTTC.

CDR3 DNA sequence: TGCGCCAGCAGCCAAATACAGGGGGCAAGCAATCAGCCCCAGCATTTT. Translation gives CASSQIQGASNQPQHF. The chain couples TRBV4-1 to TRBJ1-5, with 9 bases identical to TRBD1. Germline CDR1 and CDR2: MGHRA and YSYEKL. The CDR3 is 16 residues long. After removal of 2 bases from V and 1 base from J, the junction contained 3 bases not matched to a gene.

V usage is TRBV27 and J usage is TRBJ1-1; D is uncertain. CDR3 size: 13 residues. V was pared by 7 bases and J by 0 bases, with 9 bases between. Germline loops: CDR1 MNHEY, CDR2 SMNVEV (reference sequence). The CDR3: CASTADLNTEAFF. The CDR3 DNA follows: TGTGCCAGCACCGCGGACCTGAACACTGAAGCTTTCTTT.